These 28 T cell receptor beta chains share one sample of origin, sequenced in a study of T cells after yellow fever vaccination. TCRdb fed the 5' RACE reads into MiXCR, producing one record per CDR3 protein. The sample holds some 250,000 distinct CDR3 sequences, 3.6% seen once. The starting material was PBMCs, obtained 15 days after the yellow fever booster vaccination. The receptors stem from a man younger than 35 who received the YFV17D yellow fever vaccine.

This clonotype was found many times. V and J are TRBV20-1 and TRBJ2-3; TRBD2 aligns across 10 bases. Germline CDR1 reads DFQATT; CDR2 reads SNEGSKA (reference sequence). The CDR3 has 15 amino acids. V was pared by 1 base and J by 6 bases, with 7 bases of the junction left unmatched. CDR3 sequence (DNA): TGCAGTGCTAGAGGGGACAGCGGGGGGGCCGATACGCAGTATTTT. Amino acid sequence: CSARGDSGGADTQYF.

This clonotype was counted at least ten times. The chain links TRBV19 to TRBJ1-4; D remains unclear. The CDR3 extends over 16 amino acids. Trimming shortened V by 2 bases and J by 0 bases, and 10 bases separated the two germline ends. Germline values: CDR1 LNHDA, CDR2 SQIVND (reference sequence). The CDR3: CASSIYQPSTNEKLFF. The CDR3 nucleotides read TGTGCCAGTAGTATATACCAGCCTTCAACTAATGAAAAACTGTTTTTT.

This clonotype came up a few times. The gene calls are TRBV25-1 and TRBJ1-2; weak D call: TRBD1 (6 bases). With 6 bases removed from V and 8 bases from J, the gap between germline ends came to 19 bases. CDR1 is MGHDK, CDR2 SYGVNS, per germline. There are 14 residues in the CDR3. The CDR3, as DNA: TGTGCCAGCAGGGGGGACAACAGGGCGGGCGGCTACACCTTC. This gives the protein CASRGDNRAGGYTF.

At least ten counts were recorded for this clonotype. The chain couples TRBV5-1 to TRBJ1-2; D gene unclear. Per germline, CDR1 SGHRS and CDR2 YFSETQ. The CDR3 spans 13 residues. Trimming pared 1 base from V and 8 bases from J, leaving 12 bases between. The CDR3 loop is CASSLFAGEGYTF. The CDR3 bases are TGCGCCAGCAGCTTGTTCGCGGGAGAGGGCTACACCTTC.

This clonotype has ten or more counts. The chain joins TRBV12-3 or TRBV12-4 to TRBJ2-3; possibly TRBD1 for D (5 bases). V was shortened by 1 base and J by 4 bases, with 12 bases between the two germline ends. The CDR3 is 15 amino acids. CDR3 region: CASSLGQGWSDTQYF. The CDR3 DNA reads as TGTGCCAGCAGTTTAGGGCAGGGTTGGTCAGATACGCAGTATTTT.

There are many counts of this clonotype. The chain joins TRBV5-1 to TRBJ2-3, with TRBD1 identical over 8 bases. The germline CDR1 and CDR2 sequences are SGHRS and YFSETQ. CDR3 length: 13 residues. Germline trimming cut 3 bases from V and 13 bases from J; bases unmatched to any gene: 10. The CDR3 sequence is CASSSGQGALEYF. In nucleotides, the CDR3 is TGCGCCAGCAGCTCAGGACAGGGAGCTTTGGAGTATTTT.

This clonotype was found many times. The chain combines TRBV24-1 with TRBJ1-2, with 7 bases identical to TRBD1. The CDR3 extends over 16 amino acids. Germline values: CDR1 KGHDR, CDR2 SFDVKD. The trim removed 4 bases at V and 2 bases at J, leaving 9 bases unmatched. CDR3: CATSETTGSKNYGYTF. CDR3 nucleotide sequence: TGTGCCACCAGTGAAACGACAGGGTCGAAAAACTATGGCTACACCTTC.

This clonotype was counted at least ten times. The gene calls are TRBV12-3 or TRBV12-4 and TRBJ1-4; D remains ambiguous. CDR3 length: 15 residues. Trimming removed 4 bases from V and 0 bases from J, with 9 bases in between. The CDR3 sequence: CASSSISATNEKLFF. CDR3 nucleotides: TGTGCCAGCAGTTCAATCAGTGCAACTAATGAAAAACTGTTTTTT.

The chain couples TRBV7-6 to TRBJ1-5, with D unresolved. The CDR3 runs to 18 residues. Trimming cost V 1 base and J 3 bases, with 19 bases left between them. CDR1 and CDR2 from the germline V gene are SGHVS and FNYEAQ. CDR3 sequence: CASSLVGTSLPNNQPQHF. Written as DNA, the CDR3 is TGTGCCAGCAGCTTAGTGGGCACCTCCCTACCGAACAATCAGCCCCAGCATTTT.

V usage is TRBV5-4 and J usage is TRBJ2-6; D unclear. V gave up 3 bases and J gave up 1 base, with 11 bases separating them. This CDR3 contains 16 residues. Per germline, CDR1 SGHNT and CDR2 YYREEE (reference sequence). The CDR3 loop reads CASSSWARSGANVLTF. CDR3 sequence (DNA): TGTGCCAGCAGCTCGTGGGCCCGGTCTGGGGCCAACGTCCTGACTTTC.

This clonotype has ten or more counts. The gene calls are TRBV6-2 or TRBV6-3 and TRBJ2-7; possibly TRBD1 for D (5 bases). This CDR3 comprises 15 residues. Trimming removed 5 bases at V and 3 bases at J, with 17 bases between. CDR1 is MNHEY and CDR2 is SVGEGT in the germline V gene. CDR3 DNA: TGTGCCAGCAGTACATCAGGGCCATCGAGCTACGAGCAGTACTTC. This translates into CASSTSGPSSYEQYF.

This clonotype was found many times. This rearrangement joins TRBV5-6 to TRBJ2-3; no clear D. Germline V gene lookup returns CDR1 SGHDT and CDR2 YYEEEE. V was pared by 4 bases and J by 2 bases, with 14 bases between. This CDR3 is built from 15 residues. The CDR3 nucleotides are TGTGCCAGCAGCATGGACCTAAGGACCACAGATACGCAGTATTTT. It codes for CASSMDLRTTDTQYF.

This clonotype occurred many times. The CDR3 reads CASSQFLGLNQPQHF. The CDR3 DNA sequence: TGCGCCAGCAGCCAATTTTTGGGGCTCAATCAGCCCCAGCATTTT. The chain is built from TRBV4-3 and TRBJ1-5, with a weak D call TRBD1 (5 bases). Germline CDR1 reads LGHNA; CDR2 reads YSLEER. V lost 2 bases and J 3 bases, leaving 11 bases between the germline ends. The length of the CDR3 is 15 residues.

This clonotype was counted at least ten times. The chain has TRBV29-1 and TRBJ1-4, with a weak D call TRBD1 (6 bases). Germline CDR1 is SQVTM and CDR2 is ANQGSEA. Trimming shortened V by 2 bases and J by 8 bases, and 21 bases separated the two germline ends. This CDR3 region has 16 residues. In DNA form, the CDR3 reads TGCAGCGTTGAACTCCGGGACACCCCAGGAGGGGAAAAACTGTTTTTT. This codes for CSVELRDTPGGEKLFF.

This clonotype was recorded many times. CDR3 sequence reads: CASSLSGPSYNEQFF. The CDR3, as DNA: TGTGCCAGCAGCTTATCGGGCCCTTCCTACAATGAGCAGTTCTTC. The chain carries TRBV7-9 and TRBJ2-1; D is undetermined. Per the germline V gene, CDR1 is SEHNR and CDR2 is FQNEAQ (reference sequence). Trimming removed 2 bases at V and 1 base at J, with 9 bases between. The CDR3 spans 15 residues. The whole variable domain, filled in from reference TRBV7-9 and TRBJ2-1, reads DTGVSQNPRHKITKRGQNVTFRCDPISEHNRLYWYRQTLGQGPEFLTYFQNEAQLEKSRLLSDRFSAERPKGSFSTLEIQRTEQGDSAMYLCASSLSGPSYNEQFFGPGTRLTVL.

The sample holds many counts of this clonotype. V usage is TRBV12-3 or TRBV12-4 and J usage is TRBJ2-2, with D possibly matching TRBD1 (6 bases). The CDR3 is 16 residues long. With 3 bases removed from V and 4 bases from J, the gap between germline ends came to 15 bases. CDR3 residues: CASSFFQGTSTGELFF. CDR3 DNA sequence: TGTGCCAGCAGTTTTTTCCAGGGGACGAGCACCGGGGAGCTGTTTTTT.

The rearrangement uses TRBV28 and TRBJ1-2, with D hard to call. This CDR3 spans 14 amino acids. Germline assignment: CDR1 MDHEN and CDR2 SYDVKM. V dropped 2 bases and J dropped 4 bases, with 11 bases sitting between them. This CDR3 reads CASSLGGEGYGYTF. The DNA of the CDR3 is TGTGCCAGCAGTTTAGGCGGGGAGGGCTATGGCTACACCTTC.

The chain links TRBV7-2 to TRBJ2-5, with D perhaps TRBD1 (5 bases). Germline V gene sequence: CDR1 SGHTA, CDR2 FQGNSA. This CDR3 is built from 14 residues. V was shortened by 5 bases and J by 4 bases, with 14 bases between the two germline ends. CDR3 residues: CASSPQGGRETQYF. DNA of the CDR3: TGTGCCAGCAGCCCCCAGGGTGGGCGAGAGACCCAGTACTTC.

Many counts were recorded for this clonotype. The chain couples TRBV6-6 to TRBJ2-5; 13 nucleotides match TRBD2. CDR1 is MNHNY and CDR2 is SVGAGI in the germline V gene (reference sequence). The CDR3 is 15 residues long. Trimming cost V 5 bases and J 4 bases; bases outside gene matches: 4. The CDR3 bases are TGTGCCAGCAGTGGTACTAGCGGGGGGGTAGAGACCCAGTACTTC. This translates into CASSGTSGGVETQYF.

This clonotype was observed at least ten times. CDR3 region: CASSTGRGNTEAFF. CDR3 sequence (DNA): TGTGCCAGCAGTACAGGAAGAGGGAACACTGAAGCTTTCTTT. V is TRBV6-5 and J is TRBJ1-1, with D perhaps matching TRBD1 (5 bases). The germline V gene encodes CDR1 MNHEY and CDR2 SVGAGI. The CDR3 contains 14 residues. V lost 5 bases, J lost 1 base, and 11 bases lay in between.

This clonotype was seen more than once but under ten times. This rearrangement joins TRBV6-5 to TRBJ2-7, with 11 nucleotides matching TRBD1. The CDR3 is 16 amino acids. Germline trimming cut 6 bases from V and 0 bases from J; bases unmatched to any gene: 7. Looked up from germline, CDR1 is MNHEY and CDR2 is SVGAGI. CDR3 region: CASRPSGTGGSYEQYV. The DNA of the CDR3 is TGTGCCAGCAGACCTTCCGGGACAGGGGGCTCCTACGAGCAGTACGTC.

At least ten counts were recorded for this clonotype. This chain links TRBV24-1 with TRBJ2-3, with D perhaps matching TRBD1 or TRBD2 (5 bases each). The CDR3 sequence is 13 residues long. Germline V lookup: CDR1 KGHDR, CDR2 SFDVKD. V lost 5 bases and J 1 base, leaving 6 bases between the germline ends. CDR3 loop: CATSGGGTDTQYF. CDR3 in DNA: TGTGCCACCAGTGGAGGGGGCACAGATACGCAGTATTTT.

This clonotype was recorded many times. The chain combines TRBV4-1 with TRBJ1-6; 7 nucleotides agree with TRBD1. V trimming: 0 bases; J trimming: 8 bases; junction bases outside the gene matches: 10. The germline CDR1 and CDR2 sequences are MGHRA and YSYEKL. The CDR3 consists of 17 residues. CDR3 sequence: CASSQDLTGSSDSPLHF. CDR3 DNA: TGCGCCAGCAGCCAAGATTTGACAGGGTCATCGGATTCACCCCTCCACTTT.

This clonotype was observed many times. This sequence joins TRBV7-3 and TRBJ2-1, with TRBD2 matching over 8 bases. CDR1 is SGHTA, CDR2 FQGTGA, per germline. The CDR3 sequence is 15 residues long. J lost 5 bases, V lost 2 bases, and 5 bases had no gene match. In DNA form, the CDR3 reads TGTGCCAGCAGCTTATATGGGACTAGGGACAATGAGCAGTTCTTC. Its protein is CASSLYGTRDNEQFF.

This clonotype was observed at least ten times. The chain recombines TRBV7-2 with TRBJ2-1; D remains ambiguous. V was shortened by 7 bases and J by 4 bases, with 11 bases between the two germline ends. CDR1 is SGHTA and CDR2 is FQGNSA in the germline V gene. The CDR3 has 13 residues. The chain's CDR3 is CASINPIYNEQFF. In DNA, the CDR3 is TGTGCCAGCATAAATCCCATATACAATGAGCAGTTCTTC.

This clonotype was seen ten or more times. The V call is TRBV27, the J call TRBJ1-5; 7 nucleotides agree with TRBD1. V shed 4 bases and J 6 bases; nucleotides not matched to a gene: 12. This CDR3 spans 16 amino acids. Germline V gene lookup returns CDR1 MNHEY and CDR2 SMNVEV (reference sequence). The CDR3 region has the DNA TGTGCCAGCAGTTCGACTACTGACAGGGTGGGTCAGCCCCAGCATTTT. Residues: CASSSTTDRVGQPQHF.

V and J are TRBV5-5 and TRBJ2-1; a possible D gene is TRBD1 (6 bases). Trimming pared 3 bases from V and 0 bases from J, leaving 13 bases between. The CDR3 has 16 amino acids. Germline V gene data show CDR1 as SGHKS and CDR2 as YYEKEE (reference sequence). The CDR3 sequence: CASSSKDRSSYNEQFF. CDR3 nucleotide sequence: TGTGCCAGCAGCTCCAAAGACAGGAGCTCCTACAATGAGCAGTTCTTC.

This clonotype was observed many times. The rearrangement uses TRBV10-1 and TRBJ2-1; D unclear. The CDR3 spans 13 residues. With 2 bases removed from V and 4 bases from J, the gap between germline ends came to 6 bases. The germline V gene has CDR1 WNHNN and CDR2 SYGVQD (reference sequence). CDR3 sequence (DNA): TGCGCCAGCAGTGAGCCACCTTACAATGAGCAGTTCTTC. Its protein is CASSEPPYNEQFF.